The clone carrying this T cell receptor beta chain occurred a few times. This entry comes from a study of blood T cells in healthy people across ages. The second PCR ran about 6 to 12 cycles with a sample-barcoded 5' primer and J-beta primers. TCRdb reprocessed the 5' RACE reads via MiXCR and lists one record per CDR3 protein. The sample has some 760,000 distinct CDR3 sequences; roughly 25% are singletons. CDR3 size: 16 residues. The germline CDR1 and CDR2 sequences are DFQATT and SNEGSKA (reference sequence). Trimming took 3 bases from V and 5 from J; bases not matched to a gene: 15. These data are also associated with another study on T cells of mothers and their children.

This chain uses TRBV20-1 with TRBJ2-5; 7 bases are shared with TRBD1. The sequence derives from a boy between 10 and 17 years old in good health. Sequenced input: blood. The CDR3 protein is CSASPRRGQERETQYF. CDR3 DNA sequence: TGCAGTGCTAGCCCCCGTAGGGGGCAGGAACGGGAGACCCAGTACTTC.